This TCR beta chain stems from a study of cytomegalovirus exposure and HLA in healthy donors. Notes on this clone: The antigen is undetermined.

The CDR3 has 15 residues. V lost 7 bases and J lost 3, with 16 bases in between. Germline CDR1 is MNHNS and CDR2 is SASEGT. 13 Jbeta primers and 60 Vbeta primers were used for the PCR. Method: immunoSEQ multiplex PCR; TCRdb's copy keeps in-frame clones and lacks some. The table lists roughly 100,000 clones, 78% of them singletons, with approximately 3% in the top ten. Findings and caveats of the study: The presence/absence work took it that sequencing depth was about the same across donors.

The clonotype originates from a woman aged 40 to 50 in good health and CMV-seronegative. The chain couples TRBV6-1 to TRBJ2-1, with D tentatively TRBD2 (5 bases). Sequenced material: PBMCs. The chain's CDR3 is CASTETLGDYNEQFF. As DNA, the CDR3 is TGTGCCAGCACCGAGACACTGGGAGACTACAATGAGCAGTTCTTC.